The clone carrying this T cell receptor beta chain was seen at least ten times. Its antigen remains unidentified. J gave up 5 bases and V 0 bases, and 8 bases lay outside the gene matches. From germline, CDR1 is LGHNA and CDR2 YNFKEQ. The CDR3 contains 16 residues. The record originates from a study of molecular identifiers for immune sequencing clone quantification. Study as a whole: RNA from approximately 20,000 or 98,000 naive CD8 cells was split five ways in replicates, with four sequenced.

Previously described methods with listed TCR primers produced the bulk TCR libraries. TCRdb re-derived calls from the PCR reads in MiXCR, one entry per CDR3 protein. The profile covers 400,000 to 600,000 distinct CDR3 sequences, with about 20% appearing a single time and roughly 0.81% taken by the ten largest. Study-level points and caveats: Underestimation of highly expanded clone sizes could arise where identical TCR molecules share a barcode.

The gene calls are TRBV4-2 and TRBJ2-7, with 9 bases aligning to TRBD2. Input material: naive CD8+ T cells from blood, with Jurkat cell RNA spiked in. Subset meaning: FACS-sorted CD8+CD4-CCR7+CD45RA+ naive T cells. This TCR was sampled from a human donor in good health. Some libraries in this study had Jurkat cell RNA spiked in. As DNA, the CDR3 is TGTGCCAGCAGCCAAGATTCGGCGGGAGGGGGCAACGAGCAGTACTTC. It is translated as CASSQDSAGGGNEQYF.